The 16 T cell receptor beta chains presented below share a single source sample, sequenced in a study of technical replicates of blood from a handful of donors. Measured with immunoSEQ multiplex PCR; TCRdb has only the in-frame clones, and not every one. The sample shows 50,000 to 70,000 clones, around 93% of them seen only once. Sample: PBMCs. All receptors come from a human donor in good health. Some clones in this sample may be carry-over from other donors' samples.

This rearrangement joins TRBV30 to TRBJ1-1, with TRBD1 matching 9 bases. Trimming took 0 bases from V and 4 from J; bases not matched to a gene: 6. Germline CDR1 GTSNPN, CDR2 SVGIG (reference sequence). The CDR3 is 15 amino acids. DNA of the CDR3: TGTGCCTGGAGTGTACAATGGACAGGGGCCACTGAAGCTTTCTTT. This sequence encodes CAWSVQWTGATEAFF.

Only one count was recorded for this clone. The chain joins TRBV5-4 to TRBJ2-2; 9 nucleotides align to TRBD2. Trimming removed 6 bases from V and 5 bases from J; junction bases left unmatched: 11. Germline V gives CDR1 SGHNT, CDR2 YYREEE (reference sequence). The CDR3 is 16 residues long. The CDR3 DNA reads as TGTGCCAGCACCCCTACAGGGACTAGCACTACCGGGGAGCTGTTTTTT. It yields the protein CASTPTGTSTTGELFF. The entire variable domain, with the rest obtained from reference TRBV5-4 and TRBJ2-2, is as follows: ETGVTQSPTHLIKTRGQQVTLRCSSQSGHNTVSWYQQALGQGPQFIFQYYREEENGRGNFPPRFSGLQFPNYSSELNVNALELDDSALYLCASTPTGTSTTGELFFGEGSRLTVL.

CDR3 in DNA: TGTGCCTGGAGTGTACCAGGGGGACTAGCGGGAGTCGGGATTCAAGAGACCCAGTACTTC. Translated, it gives CAWSVPGGLAGVGIQETQYF. This chain uses TRBV30 with TRBJ2-5; 14 bases fit TRBD2. This CDR3 has 20 amino acids. Germline V gives CDR1 GTSNPN, CDR2 SVGIG (reference sequence). V shed 0 bases, J shed 2 bases, and the junction held 14 bases outside the gene matches.

V is TRBV12-5 and J is TRBJ1-2; the D gene is possibly TRBD1 (5 bases). V was clipped by 5 bases and J by 8 bases, with 12 bases between them. Per the germline V gene, CDR1 is LGHNT and CDR2 is FRNRAP. The CDR3 runs 12 residues. The CDR3 sequence is CASGIAQGGYTF. In nucleotides, the CDR3 is TGTGCTAGTGGTATAGCCCAGGGAGGCTACACCTTC.

The chain couples TRBV4-3 to TRBJ2-2; D may be TRBD1 (5 bases). The germline CDR1 and CDR2 sequences are LGHNA and YSLEER. The CDR3 has 17 amino acids. The ends were cut back, 0 bases at V and 5 bases at J, with 16 bases in the middle. CDR3 nucleotide sequence: TGCGCCAGCAGCCAAGATAGCAGGGAACTCTATACCGGGGAGCTGTTTTTT. It encodes CASSQDSRELYTGELFF.

The chain has TRBV5-4 and TRBJ2-2; 8 bases map to TRBD2. V shed 0 bases and J 6 bases; nucleotides not matched to a gene: 10. Germline V gene lookup returns CDR1 SGHNT and CDR2 YYREEE (reference sequence). CDR3 length equals 17 residues. CDR3 in DNA: TGTGCCAGCAGCTTGGCGTCCGGCGGGAGGTCGGCCGGGGAGCTGTTTTTT. Protein product: CASSLASGGRSAGELFF.

J is TRBJ2-7 and V is TRBV5-5, with 11 bases lining up with TRBD2. Looked up from germline, CDR1 is SGHKS and CDR2 is YYEKEE (reference sequence). The CDR3 is 15 residues long. J was trimmed by 4 bases and V by 4 bases; bases with no gene match: 7. In DNA, the CDR3 is TGTGCCAGCAGCACTCTAGCGGGGGGCGTTTACGAGCAGTACTTC. Translating it yields CASSTLAGGVYEQYF. The whole variable domain, remainder taken from reference TRBV5-5 and TRBJ2-7, is DAGVTQSPTHLIKTRGQQVTLRCSPISGHKSVSWYQQVLGQGPQFIFQYYEKEERGRGNFPDRFSARQFPNYSSELNVNALLLGDSALYLCASSTLAGGVYEQYFGPGTRLTVT.

The rearrangement uses TRBV12-5 and TRBJ1-2, with D possibly matching TRBD1 (5 bases). The CDR3 loop spans 14 amino acids. V lost 4 bases, J lost 6 bases, and 15 bases lay in between. The germline gives CDR1 LGHNT, CDR2 FRNRAP. Written as DNA, the CDR3 is TGTGCTAGTGGTTCCCAGGGCCCAAAGGATGGCTACACCTTC. Translating it yields CASGSQGPKDGYTF.

The rearrangement uses TRBV4-3 and TRBJ2-1; TRBD1 aligns across 8 bases. This CDR3 contains 16 residues. Per the germline V gene, CDR1 is LGHNA and CDR2 is YSLEER. Losses at the gene ends were 2 bases for V and 2 bases for J; bases not matched to a gene: 5. This CDR3 is CASSQWDRTPYNEQFF. The CDR3 nucleotides are TGCGCCAGCAGCCAATGGGACAGGACCCCCTACAATGAGCAGTTCTTC.

The chain links TRBV6-5 to TRBJ2-1; 9 nucleotides agree with TRBD2. After removal of 7 bases from V and 9 bases from J, the junction contained 13 bases not matched to a gene. Germline V gene lookup returns CDR1 MNHEY and CDR2 SVGAGI. The CDR3 is 15 amino acids. The CDR3, as DNA: TGTGCCAGCACCACCCCTGGACTAGCGTCTCGTGAGCAGTTCTTC. It translates to CASTTPGLASREQFF.

The chain has TRBV6-5 and TRBJ2-2; TRBD1 agrees at 8 bases. The germline V gene encodes CDR1 MNHEY and CDR2 SVGAGI. The CDR3 has 13 amino acids. V shed 7 bases, J shed 6 bases, and the junction held 4 bases outside the gene matches. CDR3: CASTIQGAGELFF. In DNA form, the CDR3 reads TGTGCCAGCACCATACAGGGGGCCGGGGAGCTGTTTTTT.

This rearrangement joins TRBV5-6 to TRBJ2-1, with D unresolved. Germline-derived CDR1 and CDR2 are SGHDT and YYEEEE. CDR3 length: 11 amino acids. V dropped 1 base and J dropped 8 bases, with 4 bases sitting between them. CDR3 region: CASSLSYEQFF. Here the CDR3 DNA reads TGTGCCAGCAGCTTGAGCTATGAGCAGTTCTTC. The full variable domain, completed using reference TRBV5-6 and TRBJ2-1, is DAGVTQSPTHLIKTRGQQVTLRCSPKSGHDTVSWYQQALGQGPQFIFQYYEEEERQRGNFPDRFSGHQFPNYSSELNVNALLLGDSALYLCASSLSYEQFFGPGTRLTVL.

The table lists this clone with a count of one. CDR3 residues: CASSSSGGATDTQYF. The CDR3 DNA reads as TGTGCCAGCAGCTCCAGCGGGGGGGCCACAGATACGCAGTATTTT. This chain joins TRBV13 and TRBJ2-3; 10 nucleotides match TRBD2. This CDR3 region has 15 residues. Germline V lookup: CDR1 PRHDT, CDR2 FYEKMQ (reference sequence). The ends lost 4 bases at V and 2 bases at J; junction bases unmatched: 3. Based on the CDR3 plus reference TRBV13 and TRBJ2-3, the full variable domain is AAGVIQSPRHLIKEKRETATLKCYPIPRHDTVYWYQQGPGQDPQFLISFYEKMQSDKGSIPDRFSAQQFSDYHSELNMSSLELGDSALYFCASSSSGGATDTQYFGPGTRLTVL.

J is TRBJ1-6 and V is TRBV5-1, with a tentative D call TRBD1 (5 bases). This CDR3 is 15 amino acids long. Germline V lookup: CDR1 SGHRS, CDR2 YFSETQ. V shed 1 base and J shed 10 bases, with 15 bases lying between them. The CDR3 loop reads CASSLTGVGISPLHF. DNA for the CDR3: TGCGCCAGCAGCTTGACGGGGGTGGGAATCTCACCCCTCCACTTT.

This chain uses TRBV28 with TRBJ1-1; weak D call: TRBD1 (5 bases). Germline V lookup: CDR1 MDHEN, CDR2 SYDVKM. Trimming stripped 6 bases from V and 1 base from J, with 12 bases between. CDR3 length: 14 residues. The chain's CDR3 is CASSLGGGNTEAFF. The CDR3 region has the DNA TGTGCCAGCAGCCTGGGGGGAGGGAACACTGAAGCTTTCTTT.

This chain links TRBV7-2 with TRBJ1-2; possibly TRBD1 for D (5 bases). V was cut by 3 bases and J by 1 base, with 21 bases left in between. CDR3 length: 18 amino acids. CDR1 is SGHTA, CDR2 FQGNSA, per germline. The CDR3 loop is CASSFYLLTGEINYGYTF. CDR3 nucleotides: TGTGCCAGCAGCTTCTACTTGCTAACAGGAGAAATTAACTATGGCTACACCTTC. The whole variable domain, remainder taken from reference TRBV7-2 and TRBJ1-2, is GAGVSQSPSNKVTEKGKDVELRCDPISGHTALYWYRQSLGQGLEFLIYFQGNSAPDKSGLPSDRFSAERTGGSVSTLTIQRTQQEDSAVYLCASSFYLLTGEINYGYTFGSGTRLTVV.